Below are 21 T cell receptor beta chains sequenced from a single sample in a study of cytomegalovirus exposure and HLA in healthy donors. Use of 60 Vbeta and 13 Jbeta primers characterized the PCR. The assay was immunoSEQ multiplex PCR, and TCRdb's table has in-frame clones only and misses some. The data hold approximately 96,000 clones, with around two thirds observed a single time. The source material was PBMCs. Receptors originate from a male donor in good health and CMV-seronegative.

The V and J genes are TRBV19 and TRBJ1-5; TRBD1 aligns across 8 bases. Unmatched junction bases numbered 10, after V lost 6 bases and J lost 0 bases. The CDR3 covers 17 residues. Germline-derived CDR1 and CDR2 are LNHDA and SQIVND (reference sequence). The CDR3 coding sequence is TGTGCCAGTAGGGGGACAGGAAGGGGTTATAGCAATCAGCCCCAGCATTTT. Amino acids: CASRGTGRGYSNQPQHF.

V gene TRBV28 combines with J gene TRBJ1-2; 9 bases match TRBD1. V was clipped by 4 bases and J by 0 bases; unmatched bases: 6. Per the germline V gene, CDR1 is MDHEN and CDR2 is SYDVKM. The CDR3 runs to 16 residues. DNA for the CDR3: TGTGCCAGCAGTTCGACAGGGGGGAATTCTAACTATGGCTACACCTTC. Translation gives CASSSTGGNSNYGYTF.

The gene calls are TRBV27 and TRBJ1-4; no clear D gene. The CDR3 spans 17 residues. Trimming took 3 bases from V and 3 from J, leaving 17 bases between them. CDR1 is MNHEY and CDR2 is SMNVEV in the germline V gene (reference sequence). The CDR3 coding sequence is TGTGCCAGCAGTTTCCTGGGGAGAGGGCTGGCTAATGAAAAACTGTTTTTT. Translation gives CASSFLGRGLANEKLFF.

This chain connects TRBV15 to TRBJ1-3, with 8 bases aligning to TRBD1. With 8 bases clipped from V and 2 bases from J, the junction kept 8 bases outside the gene matches. The CDR3 extends over 15 amino acids. Germline assignment: CDR1 LNHNV and CDR2 YYDKDF (reference sequence). CDR3 protein: CATSRDRGPGNTIYF. The CDR3 DNA is TGTGCCACCTCCCGAGACAGGGGTCCTGGAAACACCATATATTTT.

This clone was seen more than once but under ten times. The gene calls are TRBV18 and TRBJ2-7, with 9 positions matching TRBD1. This CDR3 has 14 amino acids. Unmatched junction bases numbered 0, after V lost 3 bases and J lost 0 bases. In germline, CDR1 is KGHSH, CDR2 LQKENI. The DNA for the CDR3 is TGTGCCAGCTCACCGGGACAGGGCTCCTACGAGCAGTACTTC. It is translated as CASSPGQGSYEQYF.

The V and J genes are TRBV29-1 and TRBJ2-7; 7 nucleotides match TRBD2. The length of the CDR3 is 14 residues. CDR1 SQVTM and CDR2 ANQGSEA come from the germline V gene. V was clipped by 3 bases and J by 5 bases; unmatched bases: 10. The CDR3 DNA follows: TGCAGCGTTGATGTCTCGGGGGGTAGGGACGAGCAGTACTTC. Translation: CSVDVSGGRDEQYF.

This clone appeared once. The chain uses TRBV7-3 and TRBJ2-2; 8 bases are shared with TRBD2. The CDR3 loop spans 16 amino acids. V dropped 5 bases and J dropped 6; count of bases not matched to a gene: 11. Germline loops: CDR1 SGHTA, CDR2 FQGTGA. The CDR3 nucleotides read TGTGCCAGCAGCCTACTAAGCGGGAGAGCCGCCGGGGAGCTGTTTTTT. The encoded protein is CASSLLSGRAAGELFF.

V is TRBV30 and J is TRBJ1-2; unclear D gene. The V and J ends lost 0 bases and 8 bases respectively, with 10 bases between them. The CDR3 has 12 residues. In germline, CDR1 is GTSNPN, CDR2 SVGIG (reference sequence). CDR3 protein: CAWSVQERGYTF. The CDR3 DNA reads as TGTGCCTGGAGTGTACAAGAGAGGGGCTACACCTTC.

This chain links TRBV19 with TRBJ1-1, with 7 bases matching TRBD1. V lost 5 bases, J lost 0 bases, and 9 bases stayed unmatched. The CDR3 length is 16 residues. Germline CDR1 reads LNHDA; CDR2 reads SQIVND (reference sequence). The CDR3 reads CASSPPTGVMNTEAFF. CDR3 bases: TGTGCCAGTAGTCCCCCAACAGGGGTTATGAACACTGAAGCTTTCTTT.

The genes are TRBV7-9 and TRBJ2-1; a weak D match, TRBD2 (5 bases). The germline V gene encodes CDR1 SEHNR and CDR2 FQNEAQ (reference sequence). Trimming took off 4 bases at V and 7 bases at J, with 17 bases between the two ends. The CDR3 has 15 residues. CDR3: CASSSGAGIGNEQFF. CDR3 bases: TGTGCCAGCAGCTCAGGCGCCGGGATCGGAAATGAGCAGTTCTTC.

The chain couples TRBV7-6 to TRBJ2-1, with TRBD1 identical over 10 bases. V lost 3 bases, J lost 7 bases, and 6 bases stayed unmatched. There are 15 residues in the CDR3. CDR1 SGHVS and CDR2 FNYEAQ come from the germline V gene. CDR3 DNA: TGTGCCAGCAGCTTTCAGACAGGGGGCGGAAATGAGCAGTTCTTC. It translates to CASSFQTGGGNEQFF.

This clone was recorded once. The chain is built from TRBV4-3 and TRBJ2-5, with 8 bases that match TRBD1. The J call may not be correct, given that the DNA end is closer to TRBJ2-7. Germline CDR1 reads LGHNA; CDR2 reads YSLEER. This CDR3 region has 15 residues. The CDR3 sequence is CASSLTRTGLYEQYF. The CDR3 DNA is TGCGCCAGCAGCCTTACAAGGACAGGGCTCTACGAGCAGTACTTC.

The chain is built from TRBV7-8 and TRBJ1-5; possibly TRBD1 for D (5 bases). Per germline, CDR1 SGHVS and CDR2 FQNEAQ. Trimming removed 5 bases from V and 6 bases from J, with 14 bases in between. This CDR3 has 14 residues. Here the CDR3 reads CASSATDRGQPQHF. DNA of the CDR3: TGTGCCAGCAGCGCCACCGACAGAGGTCAGCCCCAGCATTTT.

DNA of the CDR3: TGTGCCAGTAGTATTTTAGCGGGAGACCCCTACAATGAGCAGTTCTTC. This translates into CASSILAGDPYNEQFF. The chain uses TRBV19 and TRBJ2-1; 9 bases agree with TRBD2. V trimming: 3 bases; J trimming: 2 bases; junction bases outside the gene matches: 5. The CDR3 contains 16 residues. The germline V gene has CDR1 LNHDA and CDR2 SQIVND (reference sequence).

The chain couples TRBV19 to TRBJ2-7, with a possible D match to TRBD1 (6 bases). With 9 bases removed from V and 7 bases from J, the gap between germline ends came to 13 bases. The germline V gene encodes CDR1 LNHDA and CDR2 SQIVND (reference sequence). The CDR3 extends over 11 amino acids. CDR3 residues: CASQGSREQYF. CDR3 in DNA: TGTGCCAGCCAGGGGTCGCGGGAGCAGTACTTC. Variable domain in full (rest from reference TRBV19 and TRBJ2-7): DGGITQSPKYLFRKEGQNVTLSCEQNLNHDAMYWYRQDPGQGLRLIYYSQIVNDFQKGDIAEGYSVSREKKESFPLTVTSAQKNPTAFYLCASQGSREQYFGPGTRLTVT.

The gene calls are TRBV27 and TRBJ2-1, with 8 bases lining up with TRBD2. Unmatched junction bases numbered 3, after V lost 0 bases and J lost 2 bases. CDR1 MNHEY and CDR2 SMNVEV come from the germline V gene (reference sequence). This CDR3 has 16 amino acids. CDR3 amino acids: CASSLSILAAYNEQFF. The CDR3 DNA is TGTGCCAGCAGTTTATCGATACTAGCGGCCTACAATGAGCAGTTCTTC.

The chain links TRBV4-1 to TRBJ1-2; weak D call: TRBD1 (5 bases). CDR1 is MGHRA, CDR2 YSYEKL, per germline. V was trimmed by 0 bases and J by 8 bases, leaving 19 bases between them. This CDR3 has 16 residues. CDR3 loop: CASSQDWGRVSWGYTF. CDR3 DNA: TGCGCCAGCAGCCAAGATTGGGGCAGGGTGAGTTGGGGCTACACCTTC.

The chain has TRBV7-9 and TRBJ2-5; possible D gene TRBD2, 6 bases. The CDR3 runs 12 residues. Per germline, CDR1 SEHNR and CDR2 FQNEAQ (reference sequence). The CDR3 here is CSGRDYQETQYF. In nucleotides, the CDR3 is TGTTCCGGAAGGGACTACCAAGAGACCCAGTACTTC.

This clone was seen only a few times. The J gene is TRBJ2-2, the V gene TRBV5-1; 10 bases align to TRBD2. Germline V gene sequence: CDR1 SGHRS, CDR2 YFSETQ. J gave up 0 bases and V 4 bases, and 6 bases lay outside the gene matches. The CDR3 consists of 17 residues. DNA of the CDR3: TGCGCCAGCAGCCATCGGACTAGCGGATCGAACACCGGGGAGCTGTTTTTT. Protein sequence: CASSHRTSGSNTGELFF.

V and J are TRBV7-7 and TRBJ2-3; 9 bases fit TRBD2. This CDR3 is 14 amino acids long. V lost 5 bases to trimming and J lost 4 bases; unmatched junction nucleotides: 4. CDR1 and CDR2 from the germline V gene are SSHAT and FNYEAQ (reference sequence). The CDR3 DNA reads as TGTGCCAGCAGCCGCGGACTAGCGTCAGATACGCAGTATTTT. Amino acid sequence: CASSRGLASDTQYF. Using reference TRBV7-7 and TRBJ2-3 for the parts outside the CDR3, the full variable domain is GAGVSQSPRYKVTKRGQDVTLRCDPISSHATLYWYQQALGQGPEFLTYFNYEAQPDKSGLPSDRFSAERPEGSISTLTIQRTEQRDSAMYRCASSRGLASDTQYFGPGTRLTVL.

This clone was observed a few times. The chain has TRBV6-1 and TRBJ2-2; 7 bases are shared with TRBD1. The germline V gene has CDR1 MNHNS and CDR2 SASEGT. This CDR3 comprises 13 residues. V was clipped by 10 bases and J by 3 bases; unmatched bases: 5. CDR3 bases: TGTGCCACTAAACAGGGGTACACCGGGGAGCTGTTTTTT. Translating gives CATKQGYTGELFF.